This T cell receptor beta chain was found in a study of T cells in Graves' hyperthyroidism and ophthalmopathy. Findings and limits, study-wide: Clonotypes that were expanded in thyroid above 0.001 mostly appeared in blood too.

The sample holds many counts of this clonotype. Its antigen is as yet unknown. Diagnosis relied on clinical symptoms, serum thyroxine and TRAb, thyroid ultrasound and orbital computed tomography. Trimming took off 5 bases at V and 0 bases at J, with 17 bases between the two ends. The CDR3 spans 16 residues. Amplification of TCR beta CDR3 regions used RNA as the template. Carried out on the TCR CDR3, a first-round RT-PCR used the HTBI primer set. TCRdb reprocessed the multiplex PCR reads with MiXCR, giving one entry per CDR3 protein. This sample carries a few hundred thousand distinct CDR3 sequences, around 20% of them seen once, and the ten largest clones take about 25%.

The sequence came from a man younger than 30 with Graves' hyperthyroidism. What was sequenced was blood. This sequence joins TRBV12-3 or TRBV12-4 and TRBJ2-7, with D perhaps TRBD1 (6 bases). CDR3 loop: CASSLPTTGFSYEQYF. CDR3 sequence (DNA): TGTGCCAGCAGTCTCCCAACCACAGGGTTCTCCTACGAGCAGTACTTC.